The 12 T cell receptor beta chains reported below all come from one sample, sequenced in a study of STAT3 mutations in large granular lymphocyte leukemia. Using immunoSEQ multiplex PCR, the repertoire was profiled, and TCRdb retains in-frame clones only, with some absent. The sample yields 35,000 to 40,000 clones, more than 70% seen once. No antigens are known for them. General study points: In T-cell large granular lymphocyte leukemia, about half of patients showed multiple immunodominant subclonotypes.

Sequencing input: PBMCs. The receptors originated from a human donor with T large granular lymphocyte leukemia. Some clones in this sample may be carry-over from other donors' samples.

The genes are TRBV28 and TRBJ1-1; 7 bases align to TRBD1. In germline, CDR1 is MDHEN, CDR2 SYDVKM. The CDR3 has 17 residues. The ends lost 5 bases at V and 3 bases at J; junction bases unmatched: 15. The CDR3, as DNA: TGTGCCAGCAGTGGAGGACAGGCTCCTCTAATTGACACTGAAGCTTTCTTT. It specifies CASSGGQAPLIDTEAFF.

The chain recombines TRBV5-6 with TRBJ2-7, with 9 bases identical to TRBD1. Germline V gives CDR1 SGHDT, CDR2 YYEEEE. The CDR3 spans 13 residues. CDR3 nucleotide sequence: TGTGCCAGCAGCTTGGCCGGGACAGGGACTGTGCACGTC. It specifies CASSLAGTGTVHV.

The chain employs TRBV5-4 and TRBJ1-1; 7 bases line up with TRBD1. J was trimmed by 5 bases and V by 4 bases; bases with no gene match: 5. Per the germline V gene, CDR1 is SGHNT and CDR2 is YYREEE (reference sequence). There are 13 residues in the CDR3. CDR3 nucleotide sequence: TGTGCCAGCAGCCCCAGGGGGGCTACTGAAGCTTTCTTT. The encoded protein is CASSPRGATEAFF.

In its sample, this clone was seen a few times. The rearrangement links TRBV4-2 to TRBJ1-2, with 9 bases identical to TRBD1. The germline gives CDR1 LGHNA, CDR2 YNFKEQ. The CDR3 loop spans 16 amino acids. After removal of 2 bases from V and 4 bases from J, the junction contained 8 bases not matched to a gene. CDR3 region: CASSQQGGQGVYGYTF. Written as DNA, the CDR3 is TGTGCCAGCAGCCAACAAGGGGGACAGGGCGTCTATGGCTACACCTTC.

The chain joins TRBV4-2 to TRBJ2-3; D may be TRBD1 (6 bases). Germline lookup yields CDR1 LGHNA and CDR2 YNFKEQ. Deletions cut 3 bases from V and 8 bases from J, with 24 bases between. The CDR3 has 17 residues. CDR3 sequence (DNA): TGTGCCAGCAGCCACCCTCGAGGACAGCTTCTCTTTCCTACGCAGTATTTT. This translates into CASSHPRGQLLFPTQYF.

This clone was seen once. This chain uses TRBV4-3 with TRBJ2-3; maybe TRBD2 (5 bases). Trimming removed 0 bases at V and 6 bases at J, with 10 bases between. From germline, CDR1 is LGHNA and CDR2 YSLEER. The CDR3 sequence is 14 residues long. In DNA form, the CDR3 reads TGCGCCAGCAGCCAAGACGTAGCGACGGATACGCAGTATTTT. Amino acids: CASSQDVATDTQYF.

This clone has more than one count but fewer than ten. CDR3 protein: CASSPSVEEKLFF. CDR3 DNA: TGTGCCAGCAGCCCATCCGTTGAGGAAAAACTGTTTTTT. The genes are TRBV11-2 and TRBJ1-4; D unresolved. The CDR3 is made up of 13 amino acids. The V end lost 5 bases, the J end lost 8 bases, and 12 bases lay between the germline ends. Germline V gene lookup returns CDR1 SGHAT and CDR2 FQNNGV.

The rearrangement joins TRBV7-9 to TRBJ2-2; 8 bases align to TRBD2. Germline V gene data show CDR1 as SEHNR and CDR2 as FQNEAQ (reference sequence). The length of the CDR3 is 15 residues. The trim removed 4 bases at V and 0 bases at J, leaving 1 base unmatched. In DNA form, the CDR3 reads TGTGCCAGCAGCTCGGGAGGGGCGAACACCGGGGAGCTGTTTTTT. Amino acid sequence: CASSSGGANTGELFF.

This chain joins TRBV14 and TRBJ1-6; unclear D gene. This CDR3 has 14 amino acids. Trimming cost V 1 base and J 4 bases, with 5 bases left between them. The germline V gene encodes CDR1 SGHDN and CDR2 FVKESK. CDR3 in amino acids: CASSQGIYNSPLHF. CDR3 sequence (DNA): TGTGCCAGCAGCCAAGGGATTTATAATTCACCCCTCCACTTT. Combining the CDR3 with reference TRBV14 and TRBJ1-6 gives the whole variable domain EAGVTQFPSHSVIEKGQTVTLRCDPISGHDNLYWYRRVMGKEIKFLLHFVKESKQDESGMPNNRFLAERTGGTYSTLKVQPAELEDSGVYFCASSQGIYNSPLHFGNGTRLTVT.

This clone was seen once. This chain connects TRBV5-1 to TRBJ2-1; TRBD2 agrees at 8 bases. V shed 0 bases, J shed 5 bases, and the junction held 1 base outside the gene matches. The CDR3 has 14 residues. The germline gives CDR1 SGHRS, CDR2 YFSETQ. CDR3 residues: CASSLGLANNEQFF. In DNA form, the CDR3 reads TGCGCCAGCAGCTTGGGACTAGCGAACAATGAGCAGTTCTTC.

The chain employs TRBV7-8 and TRBJ1-2; no firm D call. The CDR3 sequence is 11 residues long. Germline CDR1 reads SGHVS; CDR2 reads FQNEAQ. Trimming pared 4 bases from V and 8 bases from J, leaving 8 bases between. The CDR3 protein is CASSSRVGYTF. CDR3 DNA: TGTGCCAGCAGCTCCCGGGTGGGCTACACCTTC. The full variable domain, completed using reference TRBV7-8 and TRBJ1-2, is GAGVSQSPRYKVAKRGQDVALRCDPISGHVSLFWYQQALGQGPEFLTYFQNEAQLDKSGLPSDRFFAERPEGSVSTLKIQRTQQEDSAVYLCASSSRVGYTFGSGTRLTVV.

V gene TRBV29-1 combines with J gene TRBJ1-1; no reliable D call. Between the trimmed V and J ends, which lost 0 bases and 2 bases, there was a span of 13 bases. The length of the CDR3 is 15 residues. Germline loops: CDR1 SQVTM, CDR2 ANQGSEA. The CDR3 is CSVEDRLGVNTEAFF. DNA for the CDR3: TGCAGCGTTGAAGATCGCTTAGGCGTCAACACTGAAGCTTTCTTT.